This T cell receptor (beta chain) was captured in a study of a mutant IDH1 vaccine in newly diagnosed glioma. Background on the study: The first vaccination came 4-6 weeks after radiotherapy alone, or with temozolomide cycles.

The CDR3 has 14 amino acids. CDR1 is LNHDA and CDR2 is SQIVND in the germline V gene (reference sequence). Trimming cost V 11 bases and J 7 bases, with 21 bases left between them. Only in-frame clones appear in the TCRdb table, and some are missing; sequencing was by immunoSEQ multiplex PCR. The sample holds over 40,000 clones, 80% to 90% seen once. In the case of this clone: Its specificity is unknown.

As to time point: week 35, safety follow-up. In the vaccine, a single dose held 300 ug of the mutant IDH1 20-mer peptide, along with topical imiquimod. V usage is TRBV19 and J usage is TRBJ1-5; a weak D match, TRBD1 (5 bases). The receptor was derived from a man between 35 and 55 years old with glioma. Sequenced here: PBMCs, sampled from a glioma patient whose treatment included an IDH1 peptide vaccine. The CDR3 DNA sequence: TGTGCCTCCCGGGACTCTACTTCGAGACAGCCCCAGCATTTT. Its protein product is CASRDSTSRQPQHF.